A selection of T cell receptor beta chains follows, all from one sample in a study of neurological immune-mediated disorders. TCRdb re-analysed the 5' RACE reads in MiXCR, keeping a single row per CDR3 protein. The sample yields 50,000 to 80,000 distinct CDR3 sequences, 4.5% seen once. Material: PBMCs. These receptors came from a man aged 25-45 years with multiple sclerosis. Each CDR3 is given with its conserved first and last residue. The D gene is left open where the match is weak. Only some rows state a clone size, as once, few, many or a class for expanded clones.

cdr3_length	v_call	j_call	d_call	clone_size	cdr3_aa	cdr3_nt
14	TRBV7-8	TRBJ1-6	-	few	CASSPRGSDSPLNF	TGTGCCAGCAGCCCCCGGGGGAGTGATTCACCCCTCAACTTT
15	TRBV5-6	TRBJ1-2	TRBD1	many	CASSSPGGASYGYTF	TGTGCCAGCAGCTCCCCAGGGGGCGCGTCCTATGGCTACACCTTC
13	TRBV7-9	TRBJ2-2	-	many	CASSLVTAGELFF	TGTGCCAGCAGCTTAGTAACCGCCGGGGAGCTGTTTTTT
15	TRBV5-8	TRBJ1-5	-	many	CASSLRPDRNQPQHF	TGTGCCAGCAGCTTGCGACCCGACAGGAATCAGCCCCAGCATTTT
14	TRBV6-2/TRBV6-3	TRBJ1-1	-	few	CASSYNMRNTEAFF	TGTGCCAGCAGTTACAATATGAGGAACACTGAAGCTTTCTTT
14	TRBV27	TRBJ1-2	TRBD1	few	CASSDRGGFLGYTF	TGTGCCAGCAGTGACAGGGGGGGTTTCTTAGGCTACACCTTC
15	TRBV2	TRBJ1-1	-	-	CASSEAARQNTEAFF	TGTGCCAGCAGTGAAGCGGCCCGTCAGAACACTGAAGCTTTCTTT
16	TRBV7-8	TRBJ1-5	-	-	CASSRRDTRFNQPQHF	TGTGCCAGCAGCCGGAGGGACACGAGATTCAATCAGCCCCAGCATTTT
15	TRBV20-1	TRBJ1-5	TRBD1	many	CSARDDRDFNQPQHF	TGCAGTGCTAGAGATGACAGGGATTTCAATCAGCCCCAGCATTTT
14	TRBV18	TRBJ2-2	-	few	CASSPRRDTGELFF	TGTGCCAGCTCACCACGGAGGGACACCGGGGAGCTGTTTTTT
15	TRBV12-3/TRBV12-4	TRBJ2-1	TRBD2	many	CASSPRLAGSNEQFF	TGTGCCAGCAGTCCTCGACTAGCGGGGTCCAATGAGCAGTTCTTC
15	TRBV5-1	TRBJ2-2	TRBD1	many	CASRDRTGSSGELFF	TGCGCCAGCAGGGATCGGACAGGGTCCTCCGGGGAGCTGTTTTTT
17	TRBV2	TRBJ2-7	TRBD1	many	CASRNLEQDRGWYEQYF	TGTGCCAGCAGGAACCTGGAACAGGACAGGGGGTGGTACGAGCAGTACTTC
16	TRBV4-1	TRBJ2-3	TRBD2	many	CASSPYPAGGPDTQYF	TGCGCCAGCAGCCCGTACCCGGCGGGGGGGCCGGATACGCAGTATTTT
16	TRBV6-6	TRBJ1-1	TRBD1	many	CASSYSRQGAGSEAFF	TGTGCCAGCAGTTACTCTCGACAGGGGGCCGGATCTGAAGCTTTCTTT
13	TRBV12-5	TRBJ1-1	-	many	CASGQKGGTEAFF	TGTGCTAGTGGTCAAAAGGGAGGCACTGAAGCTTTCTTT
16	TRBV5-8	TRBJ1-5	-	-	CASSLSGARGNQPQHF	TGTGCCAGCAGCTTGTCTGGGGCAAGAGGAAATCAGCCCCAGCATTTT
13	TRBV20-1	TRBJ1-3	-	many	CSAAQGTGNTIYF	TGCAGTGCTGCTCAGGGGACTGGAAACACCATATATTTT
15	TRBV4-1	TRBJ2-3	-	many	CASSQVEAPTDTQYF	TGCGCCAGCAGCCAAGTAGAGGCACCTACAGATACGCAGTATTTT
14	TRBV3-1	TRBJ1-1	-	many	CASSQFALNTEAFF	TGTGCCAGCAGCCAATTCGCTCTGAACACTGAAGCTTTCTTT
15	TRBV5-1	TRBJ1-2	-	few	CASSFGSTRGYGYTF	TGCGCCAGCAGCTTTGGATCAACCCGAGGATATGGCTACACCTTC
15	TRBV5-1	TRBJ1-1	-	many	CASSLRQGLNTEAFF	TGCGCCAGCAGCTTGCGGCAGGGTCTGAACACTGAAGCTTTCTTT
14	TRBV24-1	TRBJ2-7	-	many	CATSRKGRPYEQYF	TGTGCCACCAGTCGAAAGGGACGTCCCTACGAGCAGTACTTC
13	TRBV24-1	TRBJ2-7	-	many	CATSDFSGDEQYF	TGTGCCACCAGTGATTTTTCAGGGGACGAGCAGTACTTC
14	TRBV4-1	TRBJ1-1	-	-	CASSRQDGLTGAFF	TGCGCCAGCAGCCGCCAGGACGGATTGACTGGAGCTTTCTTT
15	TRBV20-1	TRBJ2-1	-	many	CSAEGVGLDYNEQFF	TGCAGTGCTGAGGGTGTGGGACTGGATTACAATGAGCAGTTCTTC
16	TRBV4-1	TRBJ2-3	TRBD2	many	CASSQARLAGTDTQYF	TGCGCCAGCAGCCAAGCTCGACTAGCGGGCACAGATACGCAGTATTTT
15	TRBV18	TRBJ1-2	-	-	CASSPVRGANYGYTF	TGTGCCAGCTCACCAGTCAGGGGCGCTAACTATGGCTACACCTTC
15	TRBV6-5	TRBJ1-1	-	many	CASSSNDPAYTEAFF	TGTGCCAGCAGTTCTAACGACCCAGCCTACACTGAAGCTTTCTTT
16	TRBV14	TRBJ1-6	TRBD1	many	CASSQLSGGAGSPLHF	TGTGCCAGCAGCCAACTTTCAGGGGGCGCAGGTTCACCCCTCCACTTT
14	TRBV5-1	TRBJ1-1	-	many	CASSQGSYNTEAFF	TGCGCCAGCAGTCAGGGGTCCTATAACACTGAAGCTTTCTTT
13	TRBV6-5	TRBJ1-1	-	few	CASSYWGNTEAFF	TGTGCCAGCAGTTATTGGGGGAACACTGAAGCTTTCTTT
13	TRBV29-1	TRBJ1-1	-	few	CSVEGSAGTEAFF	TGCAGCGTTGAAGGGTCGGCCGGCACTGAAGCTTTCTTT
14	TRBV5-1	TRBJ1-2	-	many	CASSLAGADYGYTF	TGCGCCAGCAGCTTGGCCGGGGCCGACTATGGCTACACCTTC
16	TRBV5-5	TRBJ2-2	TRBD1	many	CASSLVDRGKTGELFF	TGTGCCAGCAGCTTGGTCGACAGGGGGAAAACCGGGGAGCTGTTTTTT
13	TRBV12-3/TRBV12-4	TRBJ2-4	-	few	CASSTTGLGIQYF	TGTGCCAGCAGCACAACAGGGCTTGGCATTCAGTACTTC
13	TRBV9	TRBJ2-7	-	many	CASSPPASYEQYF	TGTGCCAGCAGCCCCCCGGCGTCCTACGAGCAGTACTTC
14	TRBV15	TRBJ1-2	-	many	CATSRDRGYYGYTF	TGTGCCACCAGCAGAGATAGGGGATACTATGGCTACACCTTC
14	TRBV20-1	TRBJ2-3	-	many	CSACIPGGTDTQYF	TGCAGTGCTTGTATCCCAGGGGGGACAGATACGCAGTATTTT
13	TRBV27	TRBJ1-1	-	many	CASSLVGGTEAFF	TGTGCCAGCAGTTTAGTGGGTGGTACTGAAGCTTTCTTT
15	TRBV4-1	TRBJ1-5	-	few	CASSGRVHSNQPQNF	TGCGCCAGCAGCGGCCGGGTTCATAGCAATCAGCCCCAGAATTTT
12	TRBV20-1	TRBJ2-5	-	many	CSARNQGETQYF	TGCAGTGCTAGAAACCAAGGAGAGACCCAGTACTTC
15	TRBV10-3	TRBJ2-7	TRBD2	many	CAISDLTSGSYEQYF	TGTGCCATCAGTGACCTGACTAGCGGCTCCTACGAGCAGTACTTC
18	TRBV5-1	TRBJ2-5	TRBD1	many	CASTPPAGTGGSLETQYF	TGCGCCAGCACCCCTCCCGCAGGGACAGGGGGGAGTTTGGAGACCCAGTACTTC
12	TRBV20-1	TRBJ1-2	-	many	CSPQGGGFGYTF	TGCAGCCCCCAAGGGGGGGGCTTTGGCTACACCTTC
14	TRBV27	TRBJ2-4	TRBD1	-	CASSLSVRGNIQYF	TGTGCCAGCAGTTTATCTGTCAGGGGGAACATTCAGTACTTC
13	TRBV11-2	TRBJ2-3	-	few	CASSLLGPDTQYF	TGTGCCAGCAGCTTATTGGGGCCCGATACGCAGTATTTT
14	TRBV5-6	TRBJ1-5	-	few	CASSGSGRVQPQHF	TGTGCCAGCAGCGGGAGTGGCAGGGTTCAGCCCCAGCATTTT
13	TRBV20-1	TRBJ2-5	TRBD2	many	CSARALMRGAENF	TGCAGTGCTAGAGCATTGATGCGGGGGGCCGAGAACTTC